The present T cell receptor beta chain was sequenced within a study of cytomegalovirus exposure and HLA in healthy donors (dated 2017 in TCRdb). For the study in its entirety: According to an earlier analysis of a few hundred of the donors, 200 million or so T cells yielded some 110 million unique TCR beta sequences and 276 Gb of sequence data. Along with the approximately 650-subject first cohort, a separate validation cohort of approximately 110 different subjects was used. The number of typed donors differed by locus: roughly 620-640 for A, B, C, DRB1 and DQB1; 500 to 550 for DQA1; 600 to 610 for DPA1; and roughly 450 for DPB1. Among several hundred genotyped donors of the cohort, an average of around 220,000 unique TCR beta nucleotide sequences was sequenced per donor, of which about 20% were non-productive. HLA typing included class I and class II loci at four-digit resolution. Among the roughly 400 genotyped donors, 81% belonged to the genetic ancestry cluster associated with self-reported Caucasian donors. To predict cytomegalovirus infection status, the study combined high-throughput TCR immunosequencing, statistical association of individual TCRs with disease status, and machine learning. An early release covering 550 to 700 HLA-typed donors comprised about 290 gigabases of sequencing data and 85 million or so unique TCR sequences. In a later analysis, previously published TCR beta repertoires from fewer than 750 donors were re-analyzed and high-resolution HLA genotyping was added so that TCR occurrence patterns could be studied. Every repertoire in the discovery cohort had been generated on one and the same sequencing platform. The study used immunosequencing to profile the T cell repertoires of 666 subjects and linked those repertoires to cytomegalovirus serostatus. Rather than using new phenotypic data, the later analysis identified candidate immune exposures from TCR beta sequences and from how often those sequences occurred across donors. A later genetic analysis used genome-wide SNP genotypes for about three fifths of the roughly 700 donors, treating that subset as a discovery cohort. The aim of the study was to test whether cataloging public T cell receptors could identify signatures of past pathogen exposure. Donor age, sex, ethnicity and CMV serostatus were collected together with the repertoire data. An earlier analysis of approximately 630 of the donors applied high-throughput TCR beta sequencing to assess whether each TCR beta V gene segment acted as functional or pseudogenic. Roughly five DR-DQ haplotypes were handled as single units for association and clustering, since linkage in the cohort was strong.

Study-wide conclusions, independent of this receptor: Most TCR sequences were observed very rarely across donors, whereas some public TCRs were present in many individuals. Because some donors lacked HLA typing at each locus, the association tests relied only on the typed subset. Correlated functional status among segregating V segments might be attributable to linkage disequilibrium, but an unknown experimental factor could not be ruled out. Some IMGT-functional V segments, including TRBV6-2 and TRBV6-3, could not be distinguished by the 87-base-pair reads and were therefore excluded. A later genetic analysis associated a missense DCLRE1C variant with V-gene and J-gene trimming of TCR beta chains, and an independent cohort replicated the association. A group of highly shared sequence variants was considered likely to be a technical artifact of the sequencing pipeline. Most CMV-associated TCR beta chains appeared to be HLA-restricted in a later analysis, and the HLA associations seemed to be driven largely by CMV exposure. A later analysis found that HLA-associated TCR beta chains were more clonally expanded and had lower generation probabilities than equally common non-associated chains. This cohort had only TCR beta chains sequenced, and the lack of alpha or paired-chain data limited which features could be detected. In a later analysis, some 18,000 TCR beta sequences were associated with specific HLA alleles at a false discovery rate of 0.05. When HLA alleles, especially DR and DQ, strongly co-occurred, attributing TCR associations to individual alleles was difficult. The authors suggested that the approach could potentially be generalized to other disease states and immunological phenotypes. The classifier was reported to diagnose cytomegalovirus status with high specificity and sensitivity in both the original cohort and the validation cohort. In an earlier analysis of approximately 590 of the donors, most TCR beta V segments were observed in productive rearrangements about 90% or about 30% of the time, broadly matching IMGT annotations. According to a later analysis, TCR association rates differed among HLA loci, with DRB1 alleles showing the most associated TCRs and HLA-C alleles showing the fewest. Compared with the approximately 720-donor mean, donors in an Asian-associated ancestry cluster had fewer N-insertions in productive TCRs, according to a later genetic analysis. In a later analysis, several top co-occurrence clusters were reported to appear linked to parvovirus B19, influenza, CMV and Epstein-Barr virus. Three of the identified cytomegalovirus-associated TCR beta chains were confirmed in vitro to be specific for cytomegalovirus antigens. A further reported finding was that TCR beta sequences accurately predicted the HLA-A and HLA-B alleles for most subjects in the first cohort. CMV serostatus was the only immune exposure information available for the cohort. Around 16 rarely observed V segments, including chromosome 9 orphons, were excluded from the earlier analysis of almost 600 of the donors because counts were too low. Sequencing depth was assumed to be roughly uniform across donors in the presence/absence analyses, though that assumption may not hold. In the study, some 180 TCR beta chains were listed as associated with cytomegalovirus.

Libraries were prepared through the immunoSEQ multiplex PCR assay. A mixture of 60 forward primers for TCR Vbeta segments and 13 reverse primers for TCR Jbeta segments was used in the multiplex PCR. A multiplex PCR assay on genomic DNA amplified the CDR3 region of rearranged TCR beta genes. The Illumina HiSeq System was used to sequence the amplified TCR beta libraries as 87-base-pair reads. Processing in the source paper ran as follows. Across the roughly 700 repertoires, a later analysis counted tens of millions of unique TCR beta chains, around 11 million of which were shared by at least two donors. To remove PCR and sequencing errors, raw reads were error-corrected and collapsed into unique sequences using a nearest-neighbor algorithm that merged closely related sequences. To assign V, D and J gene segments, CDR3 sequences were aligned to IMGT reference sequences. For a sequence to be retained, at least a six-nucleotide match to both a V gene segment and a J gene segment was required. A rearrangement was called productive if the CDR3 had no stop codons and remained in frame with V and J, and every other rearrangement was called non-productive. Following IMGT convention, CDR3 was defined as the stretch from the second conserved V-encoded cysteine up to the conserved J-encoded phenylalanine. The earlier analysis of 587 of the donors excluded any sequence lacking an unambiguous match to a single V gene segment. An earlier analysis of roughly 590 of the donors called V segments functional above 56.7% productive rearrangements and segregating when the between-donor standard deviation exceeded 5%. A statistical classification framework was developed to diagnose cytomegalovirus status using the catalog of TCR beta chain sequences. In a later analysis, TCR nucleotide sequences were compared against IMGT/GENE-DB human TR gene sequences so that V and J genes could be assigned. Using the TCRdist pipeline, a later analysis assigned CDR3 sequences along with most-parsimonious VDJ recombination scenarios. In a later analysis, each TCR beta chain was defined by its CDR3 amino acid sequence together with its V-gene family, and reads lacking a unique V-gene family were excluded. As a way to deal with suspected cross-contamination and a sequencing artifact, a later analysis dropped roughly 620 nucleotide sequences that were highly shared and had low generation probability. A later analysis calculated a clonal expansion index for each public chain from normalized within-repertoire ranks of inferred template counts. In a later analysis, generation probabilities were computed with a VDJ recombination model fitted to out-of-frame rearrangements, and the resulting probabilities were checked against IGoR. A later analysis scored TCR-TCR, TCR-HLA and TCR-CMV co-occurrence with hypergeometric tests, applying a repertoire-size bias correction to TCR pairs. To estimate false discovery rates, a later analysis permuted the HLA or CMV assignments 20 times. In a later analysis, co-occurring TCRs were grouped with DBSCAN, and TCRdist sequence similarity was added when clustering was performed within HLA-allele-positive subsets. Co-occurrence clustering excluded repertoires with fewer than 30,000 or more than 120,000 public chains, plus five with anomalous nucleotide sharing. TCRdb stores this immuneACCESS table with in-frame sequences only. Part of the clones is absent; in the studies checked, under half of the shortfall reflects unresolved V genes, and no reason is known for the rest. The V and J calls and clone size are taken from that table; D and trimming were inferred from the DNA. The sample table lists 100,000 to 150,000 clones, about 80% of them with a count of one. The biggest ten clones account for around 4% of the sample.

Remarks on this clone: The antigen it recognizes is unknown. The record has no base qualities; no much larger clone is one base away.

In total, over 600 healthy bone marrow donors made up the cohort. At the time of sampling, every cohort member was nominally healthy, though immune exposures that went unrecorded were likely present. The donor tested CMV seronegative, placing the donor among the 350 to 400 seronegative members of the cohort. A peripheral blood sample was provided by each donor, and peripheral blood mononuclear cells were used for TCR beta sequencing. Genomic DNA was extracted from the blood cell samples with the Qiagen DNeasy Blood Extraction Kit. V and J are truncated by 2 bases and 6 bases respectively, leaving an intervening sequence of 10 bases. Sequences SGHVS (CDR1) and FQNEAQ (CDR2) are obtained from the germline V gene. The CDR3 runs 13 amino acids, cysteine and phenylalanine included. Only CDR3 DNA is held: 39 bases, read in frame from base 1.

This sequence uses TRBV7-8 and TRBJ1-2; the D region possibly corresponds to TRBD1 (6 bases align). The sequence derives from a man in his forties or fifties in good health and CMV-seronegative. Sequencing was carried out using PBMCs. Here the CDR3 is given as CASSLPRGDGYTF. Here is the DNA: TGTGCCAGCAGCTTACCCAGGGGAGATGGCTACACCTTC.